Listed below are T cell receptor beta chains from one sample, sequenced in a study of T-cell reconstitution after alpha-beta-depleted transplantation in children. TCRdb re-derived calls from the PCR reads in MiXCR, one entry per CDR3 protein. The data show around 410,000 distinct CDR3 sequences, under 13% seen once. The sequenced sample was PBMCs from the stem cell graft donor, obtained from the stem cell graft. All receptors come from a human donor who donated a stem cell graft to a child with acute myeloid leukemia. Both conserved end residues are part of each CDR3. D genes are given only for firm matches. The size of a clone is reported for some rows only, either as once, few or many, or as a class for expanded clones.

size: NA; V: TRBV14; D: TRBD2; J: TRBJ2-3; CDR3: CASSPQGLGRSEQYF; DNA: TGTGCCAGCAGCCCCCAGGGTCTCGGGAGGAGTGAGCAGTATTTT
size: NA; V: TRBV10-3; D: TRBD1; J: TRBJ2-3; CDR3: CASRAGQGLQDTQYF; DNA: TGTGCCAGTCGAGCGGGACAGGGCCTCCAAGATACGCAGTATTTT
size: few; V: TRBV7-2; D: TRBD1; J: TRBJ1-6; CDR3: CASSFPGQEGAPLHF; DNA: TGTGCCAGCAGCTTCCCGGGACAGGAAGGAGCACCCCTCCACTTT
size: many; V: TRBV25-1; D: TRBD1; J: TRBJ2-7; CDR3: CASSEGNRGPYEQYF; DNA: TGTGCCAGCAGTGAGGGAAACAGGGGGCCCTACGAGCAGTACTTC
size: NA; V: TRBV7-8; D: NA; J: TRBJ1-2; CDR3: CAMGKETFSYGYTF; DNA: TGTGCCATGGGAAAGGAGACCTTCTCCTATGGCTACACCTTC
size: few; V: TRBV12-3/TRBV12-4; D: TRBD1; J: TRBJ1-1; CDR3: CASSSGTGVAFF; DNA: TGTGCCAGCAGCTCCGGGACAGGGGTAGCTTTCTTT
size: few; V: TRBV11-2; D: NA; J: TRBJ2-1; CDR3: CASSSVHEQFF; DNA: TGTGCCAGCAGCTCCGTGCATGAGCAGTTCTTC
size: NA; V: TRBV20-1; D: NA; J: TRBJ2-5; CDR3: CSAKVGSEIQETQYF; DNA: TGCAGTGCTAAAGTCGGTTCAGAGATACAAGAGACCCAGTACTTC
size: NA; V: TRBV5-1; D: NA; J: TRBJ2-3; CDR3: CASSWSGSPDTQYF; DNA: TGCGCCAGCAGCTGGTCAGGGTCCCCAGATACGCAGTATTTT
size: NA; V: TRBV20-1; D: NA; J: TRBJ2-1; CDR3: CSARDRRRGSSYNEQFF; DNA: TGCAGTGCTAGAGATCGGAGGCGGGGTAGCTCCTACAATGAGCAGTTCTTC
size: few; V: TRBV15; D: NA; J: TRBJ2-5; CDR3: CATSDELKTQYF; DNA: TGTGCCACCAGCGACGAGCTGAAGACCCAGTACTTC
size: many; V: TRBV6-2/TRBV6-3; D: NA; J: TRBJ2-1; CDR3: CASRMIADSYNEQFF; DNA: TGTGCCAGCAGGATGATAGCGGACTCCTACAATGAGCAGTTCTTC
size: many; V: TRBV4-2; D: NA; J: TRBJ2-1; CDR3: CASSQDWDLDNEQFF; DNA: TGTGCCAGCAGCCAAGATTGGGACCTCGACAATGAGCAGTTCTTC
size: NA; V: TRBV12-3/TRBV12-4; D: TRBD2; J: TRBJ2-5; CDR3: CASSLASGGASMGETQYF; DNA: TGTGCCAGCAGTTTAGCTAGCGGGGGGGCTTCGATGGGAGAGACCCAGTACTTC
size: NA; V: TRBV7-2; D: NA; J: TRBJ2-5; CDR3: CASSSGTRYQETQYF; DNA: TGTGCCAGCAGCTCCGGGACACGGTACCAAGAGACCCAGTACTTC
size: NA; V: TRBV12-3/TRBV12-4; D: NA; J: TRBJ2-5; CDR3: CASSFSTIGRETQYF; DNA: TGTGCCAGCAGTTTTTCTACGATAGGACGGGAGACCCAGTACTTC
size: few; V: TRBV7-9; D: NA; J: TRBJ2-7; CDR3: CASSLKATYEQYF; DNA: TGTGCCAGCAGCTTAAAGGCCACCTACGAGCAGTACTTC
size: few; V: TRBV7-2; D: TRBD1; J: TRBJ2-4; CDR3: CASSLFGQGAGIQYF; DNA: TGTGCCAGCAGCTTATTCGGTCAGGGGGCTGGCATTCAGTACTTC
size: many; V: TRBV11-1; D: NA; J: TRBJ2-5; CDR3: CASSTRETQYF; DNA: TGTGCCAGCAGCACCCGGGAGACCCAGTACTTC
size: few; V: TRBV6-2/TRBV6-3; D: TRBD1; J: TRBJ2-1; CDR3: CASRLVDRGGPNEQFF; DNA: TGTGCCAGCAGATTAGTGGACAGGGGGGGCCCCAATGAGCAGTTCTTC
size: many; V: TRBV5-1; D: TRBD2; J: TRBJ2-2; CDR3: CASSLGILAGDTGELFF; DNA: TGCGCCAGCAGCTTGGGGATCCTAGCGGGGGACACCGGGGAGCTGTTTTTT
size: few; V: TRBV3-1; D: TRBD2; J: TRBJ2-7; CDR3: CASSPQLAAKGYEQYF; DNA: TGTGCCAGCAGCCCTCAACTAGCGGCCAAGGGGTACGAGCAGTACTTC
size: few; V: TRBV27; D: TRBD1; J: TRBJ1-6; CDR3: CASSFQGAGSPLHF; DNA: TGTGCCAGCAGTTTCCAGGGGGCGGGTTCACCCCTCCACTTT
size: NA; V: TRBV7-2; D: TRBD2; J: TRBJ2-7; CDR3: CASSPSSGSRHEQYF; DNA: TGTGCCAGCAGCCCTTCTAGCGGGAGCCGTCACGAGCAGTACTTC
size: few; V: TRBV19; D: TRBD1; J: TRBJ2-7; CDR3: CASSPTGTGEQYF; DNA: TGTGCCAGTAGTCCAACCGGGACAGGGGAGCAGTACTTC
size: NA; V: TRBV20-1; D: NA; J: TRBJ2-5; CDR3: CSARAPGRETQYF; DNA: TGCAGTGCTAGAGCCCCGGGGAGGGAGACCCAGTACTTC
size: many; V: TRBV4-1; D: TRBD1; J: TRBJ2-7; CDR3: CASSQDIRTGQDYEQYF; DNA: TGCGCCAGCAGCCAAGATATTCGGACAGGGCAAGACTACGAGCAGTACTTC
size: once; V: TRBV30; D: NA; J: TRBJ2-2; CDR3: CAWRRGGGGSGELFF; DNA: TGTGCCTGGAGACGAGGGGGCGGGGGGTCCGGGGAGCTGTTTTTT
size: NA; V: TRBV7-6; D: TRBD1; J: TRBJ2-7; CDR3: CASSLVGDRGYEQYF; DNA: TGTGCCAGCAGCTTAGTCGGGGACAGGGGTTACGAGCAGTACTTC
size: NA; V: TRBV7-2; D: NA; J: TRBJ2-5; CDR3: CASSTQLGQEIQYF; DNA: TGTGCCAGCAGCACCCAGCTGGGCCAAGAGATCCAGTACTTC
size: few; V: TRBV5-1; D: NA; J: TRBJ1-1; CDR3: CASSQQGSGTEAFF; DNA: TGCGCCAGCAGCCAGCAGGGTTCTGGCACTGAAGCTTTCTTT
size: many; V: TRBV6-1; D: NA; J: TRBJ2-1; CDR3: CASSEAIYNEQFF; DNA: TGTGCCAGCAGTGAAGCTATCTACAATGAGCAGTTCTTC
size: NA; V: TRBV20-1; D: NA; J: TRBJ2-5; CDR3: CSAIPGLETQYF; DNA: TGCAGTGCTATCCCAGGGTTGGAGACCCAGTACTTC